Following are 9 T cell receptor beta chains from one sample sequenced in a study of regulatory T cells in long-lasting Graves disease. CDR3-region Arm-PCR and iRepertoire HTBI primers produced the TCR beta libraries. From the multiplex PCR reads, TCRdb called clonotypes with MiXCR, one entry per CDR3 protein. The sample carries fewer than 550,000 distinct CDR3 sequences, over 15% recorded once. Stated time point: newly diagnosed GD, antithyroid drugs for less than 3 months. PBMC-derived RNA was used for the TCR library. These records were also assigned to another study, of T cells in Graves' hyperthyroidism and ophthalmopathy.

The source material was peripheral blood mononuclear cells (PBMCs), sampled at new diagnosis, from a patient treated with antithyroid drugs. The origin of the receptors is a young woman with Graves disease.

This clonotype was seen a handful of times. The chain has TRBV7-9 and TRBJ2-7, with D possibly TRBD2 on 5 matching bases. CDR1 and CDR2 (germline): SEHNR, FQNEAQ (reference sequence). Trimming removed 4 bases from V and 0 bases from J, with 13 bases in between. The CDR3 loop spans 15 amino acids. CDR3 amino acids: CASSSAGESSYEQYF. CDR3 nucleotides: TGTGCCAGCAGCTCCGCCGGGGAGAGCTCCTACGAGCAGTACTTC.

The chain carries TRBV10-3 and TRBJ2-3, with TRBD1 matching 9 bases. Losses at the gene ends were 10 bases for V and 4 bases for J; bases not matched to a gene: 6. The germline V gene has CDR1 ENHRY and CDR2 SYGVKD. The CDR3 spans 13 residues. The CDR3 reads CATGDRAADTQYF. For the CDR3, the DNA is TGTGCCACTGGGGACAGGGCCGCAGATACGCAGTATTTT.

This clonotype occurred many times. The chain combines TRBV27 with TRBJ2-7, with 13 bases matching TRBD2. The CDR3 length is 16 residues. Per the germline V gene, CDR1 is MNHEY and CDR2 is SMNVEV (reference sequence). Unmatched junction bases numbered 7, after V lost 3 bases and J lost 5 bases. The CDR3 is CASSFRGLAGSHEQYF. The CDR3 DNA reads as TGTGCCAGCAGTTTTCGGGGACTAGCGGGATCGCACGAGCAGTACTTC.

In its sample, this clonotype was seen many times. The rearrangement joins TRBV12-3 or TRBV12-4 to TRBJ1-2, with 7 nucleotides matching TRBD1. Trimming took 6 bases from V and 7 from J; bases not matched to a gene: 5. There are 12 residues in the CDR3. The chain's CDR3 is CASSGTALGYTF. In DNA form, the CDR3 reads TGTGCCAGCAGCGGGACAGCGCTTGGCTACACCTTC.

Note on this clonotype: This may come from a read error, since a much larger clone is one base off. V is TRBV12-3 or TRBV12-4 and J is TRBJ1-1; unclear D gene. This CDR3 spans 16 amino acids. The CDR3 DNA follows: TGTGCCAGCAGTCAAGGGTTAGGGATAGAGAACTCTGAAGCTTTCTTT. This codes for CASSQGLGIENSEAFF.

Only a few counts were recorded for this clonotype. The chain has TRBV7-3 and TRBJ1-1; 10 bases are shared with TRBD1. Germline V gene sequence: CDR1 SGHTA, CDR2 FQGTGA. Trimming at V came to 0 bases and at J to 5 bases, leaving 6 bases not matched to a gene. The CDR3 has 16 amino acids. The CDR3 loop reads CASSLTPTGGPTEAFF. The CDR3 DNA is TGTGCCAGCAGCTTAACCCCGACAGGGGGCCCGACTGAAGCTTTCTTT.

This clonotype came up many times. CDR3 sequence: CASSLYSTGRASGSRDTQYF. CDR3 in DNA: TGTGCCAGCAGTTTATACTCCACCGGGCGTGCTAGCGGGAGTAGGGATACGCAGTATTTT. The rearrangement links TRBV28 to TRBJ2-3; 10 nucleotides agree with TRBD2. Germline CDR1 is MDHEN and CDR2 is SYDVKM. This CDR3 contains 20 residues. V lost 1 base to trimming and J lost 6 bases; unmatched junction nucleotides: 19.

This clonotype was counted ten times or more. V gene TRBV29-1 combines with J gene TRBJ2-1; weak D call: TRBD2 (6 bases). CDR3 length equals 14 residues. V shed 7 bases and J shed 1 base, with 14 bases lying between them. Per germline, CDR1 SQVTM and CDR2 ANQGSEA. The CDR3, as DNA: TGCAGCGCACGAGGGACTGGGTCCTACAATGAGCAGTTCTTC. The encoded protein is CSARGTGSYNEQFF.

This clonotype has ten or more counts. V usage is TRBV7-9 and J usage is TRBJ2-1, with a weak D call TRBD1 (6 bases). V shed 3 bases and J shed 0 bases, with 9 bases lying between them. The CDR3 consists of 15 residues. Per germline, CDR1 SEHNR and CDR2 FQNEAQ (reference sequence). CDR3 in amino acids: CASSLDSYSYNEQFF. CDR3 in DNA: TGTGCCAGCAGCTTGGACAGTTACTCCTACAATGAGCAGTTCTTC.